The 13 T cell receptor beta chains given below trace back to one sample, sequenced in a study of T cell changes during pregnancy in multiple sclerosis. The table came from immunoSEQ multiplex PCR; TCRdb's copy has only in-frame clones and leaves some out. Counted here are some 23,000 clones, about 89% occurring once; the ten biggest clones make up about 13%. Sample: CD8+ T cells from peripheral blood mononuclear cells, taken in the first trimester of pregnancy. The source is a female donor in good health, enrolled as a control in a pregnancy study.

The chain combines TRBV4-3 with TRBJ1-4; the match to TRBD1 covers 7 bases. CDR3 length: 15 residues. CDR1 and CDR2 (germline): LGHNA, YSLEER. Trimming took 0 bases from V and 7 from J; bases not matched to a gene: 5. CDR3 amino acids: CASSQEDRESEKLFF. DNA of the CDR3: TGCGCCAGCAGCCAAGAAGACAGGGAATCTGAAAAACTGTTTTTT.

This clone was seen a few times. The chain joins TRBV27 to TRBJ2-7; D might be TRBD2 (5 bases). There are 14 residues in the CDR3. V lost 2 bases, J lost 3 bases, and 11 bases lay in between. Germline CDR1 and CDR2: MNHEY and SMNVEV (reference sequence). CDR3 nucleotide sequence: TGTGCCAGCAGTTTACGTGACACTAGCTACGAGCAGTACTTC. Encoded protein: CASSLRDTSYEQYF.

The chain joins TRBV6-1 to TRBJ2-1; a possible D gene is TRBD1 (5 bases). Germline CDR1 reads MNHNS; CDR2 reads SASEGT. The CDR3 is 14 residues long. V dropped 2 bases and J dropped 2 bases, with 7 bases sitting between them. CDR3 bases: TGTGCCAGCAGTGAAAGGGGTACCTACAATGAGCAGTTCTTC. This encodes CASSERGTYNEQFF.

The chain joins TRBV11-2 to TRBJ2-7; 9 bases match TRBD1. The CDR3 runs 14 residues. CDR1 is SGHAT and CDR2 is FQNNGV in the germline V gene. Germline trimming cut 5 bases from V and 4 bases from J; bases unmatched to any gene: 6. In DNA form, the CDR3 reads TGTGCCAGCAGCCCGGGGACAGGGTTGTACGAGCAGTACTTC. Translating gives CASSPGTGLYEQYF.

This CDR3 is CASSPAIADPSTDTQYF. The CDR3 nucleotides read TGTGCCAGCTCACCCGCTATAGCGGACCCTTCCACAGATACGCAGTATTTT. The V call is TRBV18, the J call TRBJ2-3, with D possibly TRBD2 on 6 matching bases. The CDR3 has 17 residues. V was shortened by 3 bases and J by 2 bases, with 18 bases between the two germline ends. Germline V gives CDR1 KGHSH, CDR2 LQKENI.

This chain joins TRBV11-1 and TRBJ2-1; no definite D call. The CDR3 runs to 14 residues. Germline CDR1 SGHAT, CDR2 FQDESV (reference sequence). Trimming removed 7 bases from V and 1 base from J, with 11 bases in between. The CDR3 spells CASKTHQSYNEQFF. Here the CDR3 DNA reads TGTGCCAGCAAAACCCACCAGTCCTACAATGAGCAGTTCTTC. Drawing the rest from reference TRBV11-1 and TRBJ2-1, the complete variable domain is EAEVAQSPRYKITEKSQAVAFWCDPISGHATLYWYRQILGQGPELLVQFQDESVVDDSQLPKDRFSAERLKGVDSTLKIQPAELGDSAMYLCASKTHQSYNEQFFGPGTRLTVL.

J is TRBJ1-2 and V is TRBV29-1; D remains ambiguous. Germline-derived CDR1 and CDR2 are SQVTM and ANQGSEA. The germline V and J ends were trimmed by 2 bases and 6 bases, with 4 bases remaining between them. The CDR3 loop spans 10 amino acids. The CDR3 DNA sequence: TGCAGCGTTGAATCAAATGGCTACACCTTC. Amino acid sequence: CSVESNGYTF.

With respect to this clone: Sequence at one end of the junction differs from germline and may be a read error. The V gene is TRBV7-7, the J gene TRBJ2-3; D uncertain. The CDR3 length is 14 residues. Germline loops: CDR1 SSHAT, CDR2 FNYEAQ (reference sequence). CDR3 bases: TGTGCTAGCAGCCCCCTCCAGAACACAGATACGCAGTATTTT. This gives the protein CASSPLQNTDTQYF.

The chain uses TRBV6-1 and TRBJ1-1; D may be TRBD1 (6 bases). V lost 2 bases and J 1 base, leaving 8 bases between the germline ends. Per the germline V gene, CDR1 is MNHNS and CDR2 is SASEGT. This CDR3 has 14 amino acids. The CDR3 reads CASSERTENTEAFF. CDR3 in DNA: TGTGCCAGCAGTGAACGGACAGAGAACACTGAAGCTTTCTTT.

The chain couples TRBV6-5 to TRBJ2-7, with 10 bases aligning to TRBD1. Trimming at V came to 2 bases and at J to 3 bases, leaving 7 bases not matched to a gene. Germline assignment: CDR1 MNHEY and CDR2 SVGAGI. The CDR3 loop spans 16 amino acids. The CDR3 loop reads CASSYGQGGTLYEQYF. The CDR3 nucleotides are TGTGCCAGCAGTTACGGACAGGGGGGTACTCTCTACGAGCAGTACTTC.

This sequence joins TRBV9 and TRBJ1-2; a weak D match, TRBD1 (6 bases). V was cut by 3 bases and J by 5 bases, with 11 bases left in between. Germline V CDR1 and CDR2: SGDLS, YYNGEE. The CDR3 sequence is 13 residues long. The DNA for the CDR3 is TGTGCCAGCAGCGCGGCGACAGGATATGGCTACACCTTC. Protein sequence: CASSAATGYGYTF.

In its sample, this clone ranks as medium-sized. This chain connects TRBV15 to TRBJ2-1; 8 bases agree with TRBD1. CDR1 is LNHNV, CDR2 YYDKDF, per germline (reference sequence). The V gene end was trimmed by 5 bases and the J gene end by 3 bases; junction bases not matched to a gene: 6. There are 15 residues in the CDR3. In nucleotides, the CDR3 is TGTGCCACCAGCGAAGACAGGGGAGTCTACAATGAGCAGTTCTTC. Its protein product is CATSEDRGVYNEQFF.

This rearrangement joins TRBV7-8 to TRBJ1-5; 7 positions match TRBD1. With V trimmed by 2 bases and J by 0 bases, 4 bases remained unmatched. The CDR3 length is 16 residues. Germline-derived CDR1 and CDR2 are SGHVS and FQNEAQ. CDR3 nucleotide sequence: TGTGCCAGCAGCTTAATCGACAGGGCTAGCAATCAGCCCCAGCATTTT. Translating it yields CASSLIDRASNQPQHF. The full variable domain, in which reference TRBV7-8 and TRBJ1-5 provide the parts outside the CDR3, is GAGVSQSPRYKVAKRGQDVALRCDPISGHVSLFWYQQALGQGPEFLTYFQNEAQLDKSGLPSDRFFAERPEGSVSTLKIQRTQQEDSAVYLCASSLIDRASNQPQHFGDGTRLSIL.